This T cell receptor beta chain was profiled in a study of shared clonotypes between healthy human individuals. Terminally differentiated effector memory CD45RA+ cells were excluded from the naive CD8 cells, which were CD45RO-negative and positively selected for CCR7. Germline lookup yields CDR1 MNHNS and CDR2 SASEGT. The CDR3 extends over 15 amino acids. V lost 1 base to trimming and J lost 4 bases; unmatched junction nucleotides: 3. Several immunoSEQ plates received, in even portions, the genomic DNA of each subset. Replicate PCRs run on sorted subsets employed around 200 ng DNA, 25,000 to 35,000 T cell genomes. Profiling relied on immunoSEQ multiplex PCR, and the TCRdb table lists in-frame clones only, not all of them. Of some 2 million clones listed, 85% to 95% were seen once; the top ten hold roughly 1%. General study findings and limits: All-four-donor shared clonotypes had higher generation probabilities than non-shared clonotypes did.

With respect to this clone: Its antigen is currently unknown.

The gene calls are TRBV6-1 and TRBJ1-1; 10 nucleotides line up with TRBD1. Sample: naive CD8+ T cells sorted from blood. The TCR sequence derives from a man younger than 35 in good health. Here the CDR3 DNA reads TGTGCCAGCAGTGAAGGGGACAGGGGATTCACTGAAGCTTTCTTT. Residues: CASSEGDRGFTEAFF.